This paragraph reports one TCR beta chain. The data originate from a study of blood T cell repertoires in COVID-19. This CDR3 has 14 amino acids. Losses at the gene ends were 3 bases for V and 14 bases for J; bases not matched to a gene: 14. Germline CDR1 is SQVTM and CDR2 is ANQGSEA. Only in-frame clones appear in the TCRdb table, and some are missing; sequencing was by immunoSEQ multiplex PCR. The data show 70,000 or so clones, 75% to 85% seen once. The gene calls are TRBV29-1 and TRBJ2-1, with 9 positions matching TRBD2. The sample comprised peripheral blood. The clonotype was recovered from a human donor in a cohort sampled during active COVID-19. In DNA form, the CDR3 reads TGCAGCGTTGAGAATCTAGCGGGGAGAAAAAGGAAGTTCTTC. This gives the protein CSVENLAGRKRKFF.